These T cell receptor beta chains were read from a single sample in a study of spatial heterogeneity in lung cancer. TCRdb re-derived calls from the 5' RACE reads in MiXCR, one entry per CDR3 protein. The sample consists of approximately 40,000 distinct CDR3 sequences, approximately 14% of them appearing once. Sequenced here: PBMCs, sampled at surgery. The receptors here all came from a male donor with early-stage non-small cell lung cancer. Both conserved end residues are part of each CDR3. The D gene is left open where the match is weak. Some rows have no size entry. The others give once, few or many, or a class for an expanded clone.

CDR3 protein: CASSLRPLNSPLHF; CDR3 DNA: TGTGCCAGCAGTTTACGACCGTTGAATTCACCCCTCCACTTT; V gene: TRBV27; CDR3 length: 14; D gene: -; clone size: few; J gene: TRBJ1-6
CDR3 protein: CASSVAGRGSTDTQYF; CDR3 DNA: TGTGCCAGCAGCGTAGCAGGGCGGGGCAGCACAGATACGCAGTATTTT; V gene: TRBV9; CDR3 length: 16; D gene: -; clone size: medium-sized; J gene: TRBJ2-3
CDR3 protein: CASSLDLITQGLGGELFF; CDR3 DNA: TGTGCCAGCAGCTTAGATTTAATTACGCAGGGCTTAGGCGGGGAGCTGTTTTTT; V gene: TRBV11-2; CDR3 length: 18; D gene: -; clone size: -; J gene: TRBJ2-2
CDR3 protein: CASSLRRTGGSPLHF; CDR3 DNA: TGTGCCAGCAGCCTCCGTAGGACAGGGGGTTCACCCCTCCACTTT; V gene: TRBV7-2; CDR3 length: 15; D gene: TRBD1; clone size: few; J gene: TRBJ1-6
CDR3 protein: CASSLGTYLPYEQYF; CDR3 DNA: TGCGCCAGCAGCTTGGGGACATACCTACCCTACGAGCAGTACTTC; V gene: TRBV5-1; CDR3 length: 15; D gene: -; clone size: -; J gene: TRBJ2-7
CDR3 protein: CASRQQGNTEAFF; CDR3 DNA: TGCGCCAGCAGACAACAGGGAAACACTGAAGCTTTCTTT; V gene: TRBV5-1; CDR3 length: 13; D gene: -; clone size: -; J gene: TRBJ1-1
CDR3 protein: CASSLSLAPGAQYF; CDR3 DNA: TGTGCCAGCAGTTTAAGTCTAGCCCCGGGTGCGCAGTATTTT; V gene: TRBV28; CDR3 length: 14; D gene: -; clone size: few; J gene: TRBJ2-3
CDR3 protein: CASSRGQGKNTEAFF; CDR3 DNA: TGTGCCAGCAGCAGAGGACAGGGGAAGAACACTGAAGCTTTCTTT; V gene: TRBV5-4; CDR3 length: 15; D gene: TRBD1; clone size: many; J gene: TRBJ1-1
CDR3 protein: CASSFGLAQETQYF; CDR3 DNA: TGTGCCAGCAGCTTCGGACTAGCACAAGAGACCCAGTACTTC; V gene: TRBV7-2; CDR3 length: 14; D gene: TRBD2; clone size: -; J gene: TRBJ2-5
CDR3 protein: CASQPEGAYGYTF; CDR3 DNA: TGTGCCAGCCAGCCAGAGGGGGCCTATGGCTACACCTTC; V gene: TRBV9; CDR3 length: 13; D gene: TRBD1; clone size: few; J gene: TRBJ1-2
CDR3 protein: CASSQVNGELFF; CDR3 DNA: TGTGCCAGCTCACAAGTTAACGGGGAGCTGTTTTTT; V gene: TRBV18; CDR3 length: 12; D gene: -; clone size: many; J gene: TRBJ2-2
CDR3 protein: CASSLALPRTQYF; CDR3 DNA: TGTGCCAGCAGCTTAGCGTTGCCCAGGACCCAGTACTTC; V gene: TRBV7-2; CDR3 length: 13; D gene: -; clone size: few; J gene: TRBJ2-5
CDR3 protein: CASSWTRVGTEAFF; CDR3 DNA: TGTGCCAGCAGCTGGACCAGGGTTGGCACTGAAGCTTTCTTT; V gene: TRBV7-8; CDR3 length: 14; D gene: -; clone size: many; J gene: TRBJ1-1
CDR3 protein: CATSIGQNNSPLHF; CDR3 DNA: TGTGCCACCAGCATTGGACAGAATAATTCACCCCTCCACTTT; V gene: TRBV15; CDR3 length: 14; D gene: -; clone size: -; J gene: TRBJ1-6
CDR3 protein: CASSHRGPTYEQYF; CDR3 DNA: TGCGCCAGCAGCCATCGCGGGCCCACTTACGAGCAGTACTTC; V gene: TRBV4-1; CDR3 length: 14; D gene: -; clone size: -; J gene: TRBJ2-7
CDR3 protein: CTTSLDGNYGYTF; CDR3 DNA: TGCACCACAAGCCTGGACGGGAACTATGGCTACACCTTC; V gene: TRBV20-1; CDR3 length: 13; D gene: -; clone size: -; J gene: TRBJ1-2
CDR3 protein: CSARVYCDYEQYF; CDR3 DNA: TGCAGTGCTAGAGTTTACTGTGACTACGAGCAGTACTTC; V gene: TRBV20-1; CDR3 length: 13; D gene: -; clone size: few; J gene: TRBJ2-7
CDR3 protein: CASSLAPGTGDQTQHF; CDR3 DNA: TGTGCCAGCAGCTTAGCTCCCGGGACAGGGGATCAAACCCAGCATTTT; V gene: TRBV7-8; CDR3 length: 16; D gene: TRBD1; clone size: many; J gene: TRBJ1-5
CDR3 protein: CASSEWDRGQSGNTIYF; CDR3 DNA: TGTGCCAGCAGTGAGTGGGACAGGGGGCAATCTGGAAACACCATATATTTT; V gene: TRBV2; CDR3 length: 17; D gene: TRBD1; clone size: -; J gene: TRBJ1-3
CDR3 protein: CASKGVGGEQYF; CDR3 DNA: TGCGCCAGCAAAGGAGTAGGAGGCGAGCAGTACTTC; V gene: TRBV10-1; CDR3 length: 12; D gene: -; clone size: -; J gene: TRBJ2-7
CDR3 protein: CASSASVGQPQHF; CDR3 DNA: TGTGCCAGCAGCGCTAGCGTGGGTCAGCCCCAGCATTTT; V gene: TRBV7-3; CDR3 length: 13; D gene: -; clone size: many; J gene: TRBJ1-5
CDR3 protein: CASSYQGLANTGELFF; CDR3 DNA: TGTGCCAGCAGTTACCAGGGACTAGCCAACACCGGGGAGCTGTTTTTT; V gene: TRBV6-5; CDR3 length: 16; D gene: TRBD2; clone size: few; J gene: TRBJ2-2
CDR3 protein: CAILNQGRNTEAFF; CDR3 DNA: TGTGCCATCTTGAATCAGGGTAGGAACACTGAAGCTTTCTTT; V gene: TRBV10-3; CDR3 length: 14; D gene: -; clone size: -; J gene: TRBJ1-1
CDR3 protein: CSVEEGSTGELFF; CDR3 DNA: TGCAGCGTTGAAGAGGGAAGTACCGGGGAGCTGTTTTTT; V gene: TRBV29-1; CDR3 length: 13; D gene: -; clone size: many; J gene: TRBJ2-2
CDR3 protein: CASSPRQGLSDTQYF; CDR3 DNA: TGTGCCAGCAGCCCTCGACAGGGTTTGTCAGATACGCAGTATTTT; V gene: TRBV7-2; CDR3 length: 15; D gene: TRBD1; clone size: -; J gene: TRBJ2-3
CDR3 protein: CASSWRGSNPFYGYTF; CDR3 DNA: TGTGCCAGCTCCTGGAGGGGATCAAATCCCTTCTATGGCTACACCTTC; V gene: TRBV28; CDR3 length: 16; D gene: -; clone size: many; J gene: TRBJ1-2
CDR3 protein: CASSLTGPRPEQFF; CDR3 DNA: TGTGCCAGCAGTTTGACAGGACCCCGACCTGAGCAGTTCTTC; V gene: TRBV27; CDR3 length: 14; D gene: -; clone size: -; J gene: TRBJ2-1
CDR3 protein: CASSEYWDQPQHF; CDR3 DNA: TGTGCCAGCAGTGAATACTGGGATCAGCCCCAGCATTTT; V gene: TRBV25-1; CDR3 length: 13; D gene: -; clone size: many; J gene: TRBJ1-5
CDR3 protein: CASSIRFFGKLFF; CDR3 DNA: TGTGCCAGCAGCATTCGTTTTTTTGGAAAACTGTTTTTT; V gene: TRBV5-6; CDR3 length: 13; D gene: -; clone size: few; J gene: TRBJ1-4
CDR3 protein: CASSGDRSLPLHF; CDR3 DNA: TGTGCCAGCAGTGGGGACAGAAGCCTACCCCTCCACTTT; V gene: TRBV2; CDR3 length: 13; D gene: TRBD1; clone size: many; J gene: TRBJ1-6
CDR3 protein: CASSEIGSGGVNTEAFF; CDR3 DNA: TGTGCCAGCAGTGAGATCGGGTCAGGGGGGGTGAACACTGAAGCTTTCTTT; V gene: TRBV6-1; CDR3 length: 17; D gene: TRBD1; clone size: -; J gene: TRBJ1-1
CDR3 protein: CASSVRESEQYF; CDR3 DNA: TGTGCCAGCAGCGTTCGGGAGAGCGAGCAGTACTTC; V gene: TRBV6-2/TRBV6-3; CDR3 length: 12; D gene: -; clone size: -; J gene: TRBJ2-7
CDR3 protein: CASSPRQGLAETQYF; CDR3 DNA: TGCGCCAGCAGCCCTCGACAGGGTTTGGCAGAGACCCAGTACTTC; V gene: TRBV5-1; CDR3 length: 15; D gene: TRBD1; clone size: many; J gene: TRBJ2-5
CDR3 protein: CATRQGLNTEAFF; CDR3 DNA: TGTGCCACCCGACAGGGACTCAACACTGAAGCTTTCTTT; V gene: TRBV24-1; CDR3 length: 13; D gene: TRBD1; clone size: many; J gene: TRBJ1-1
CDR3 protein: CASSLSGQMNTEAFF; CDR3 DNA: TGTGCCAGCAGCCTAAGCGGACAGATGAACACTGAAGCTTTCTTT; V gene: TRBV5-4; CDR3 length: 15; D gene: -; clone size: once; J gene: TRBJ1-1
CDR3 protein: CSAGGLSGTEQFF; CDR3 DNA: TGCAGTGCTGGCGGACTTTCGGGGACTGAGCAGTTCTTC; V gene: TRBV20-1; CDR3 length: 13; D gene: -; clone size: few; J gene: TRBJ2-1
CDR3 protein: CASSPRGVTNEKLFF; CDR3 DNA: TGTGCCAGCAGCCCCAGGGGGGTCACTAATGAAAAACTGTTTTTT; V gene: TRBV7-2; CDR3 length: 15; D gene: TRBD1; clone size: -; J gene: TRBJ1-4
CDR3 protein: CASNYRGPTGGYTF; CDR3 DNA: TGTGCCAGCAATTACAGGGGCCCCACTGGCGGCTACACCTTC; V gene: TRBV27; CDR3 length: 14; D gene: TRBD1; clone size: -; J gene: TRBJ1-2
CDR3 protein: CSVDTTDTQYF; CDR3 DNA: TGCAGCGTTGACACCACAGATACGCAGTATTTT; V gene: TRBV29-1; CDR3 length: 11; D gene: -; clone size: many; J gene: TRBJ2-3
CDR3 protein: CASSESGQGPPLHF; CDR3 DNA: TGTGCCAGCAGTGAATCGGGACAGGGCCCCCCCCTCCACTTT; V gene: TRBV25-1; CDR3 length: 14; D gene: TRBD1; clone size: -; J gene: TRBJ1-6
CDR3 protein: CASSPRGGGYNEQFF; CDR3 DNA: TGTGCCAGCAGCCCCCGGGGGGGTGGCTACAATGAGCAGTTCTTC; V gene: TRBV7-3; CDR3 length: 15; D gene: TRBD2; clone size: -; J gene: TRBJ2-1
CDR3 protein: CASSQGLAGGRKQYF; CDR3 DNA: TGCGCCAGCAGCCAAGGACTAGCGGGAGGGAGGAAGCAGTACTTC; V gene: TRBV4-1; CDR3 length: 15; D gene: TRBD2; clone size: few; J gene: TRBJ2-7
CDR3 protein: CSVAKDSNTGELFF; CDR3 DNA: TGCAGCGTTGCCAAGGATTCAAACACCGGGGAGCTGTTTTTT; V gene: TRBV29-1; CDR3 length: 14; D gene: -; clone size: -; J gene: TRBJ2-2
CDR3 protein: CASSPWSGTGETQYF; CDR3 DNA: TGTGCCAGCAGCCCATGGAGCGGGACTGGAGAGACCCAGTACTTC; V gene: TRBV7-2; CDR3 length: 15; D gene: TRBD2; clone size: many; J gene: TRBJ2-5
CDR3 protein: CASSFTGRDTEAFF; CDR3 DNA: TGCGCCAGCAGCTTTACGGGGAGGGATACTGAAGCTTTCTTT; V gene: TRBV5-1; CDR3 length: 14; D gene: -; clone size: -; J gene: TRBJ1-1
CDR3 protein: CSVPPQFF; CDR3 DNA: TGCAGTGTGCCCCCCCAGTTCTTC; V gene: TRBV20-1; CDR3 length: 8; D gene: -; clone size: many; J gene: TRBJ2-1
CDR3 protein: CASSEKGGGPIYSTDTQYF; CDR3 DNA: TGTGCCAGCAGCGAAAAAGGGGGAGGGCCTATCTATAGCACAGATACGCAGTATTTT; V gene: TRBV21-1; CDR3 length: 19; D gene: -; clone size: many; J gene: TRBJ2-3
CDR3 protein: CASSLDRGDNSPLHF; CDR3 DNA: TGCGCCAGCAGCTTGGACAGGGGGGATAATTCACCCCTCCACTTT; V gene: TRBV5-1; CDR3 length: 15; D gene: TRBD1; clone size: -; J gene: TRBJ1-6
CDR3 protein: CASSNPPGLALYEQYF; CDR3 DNA: TGTGCCAGTAGTAACCCCCCGGGACTAGCACTCTACGAGCAGTACTTC; V gene: TRBV19; CDR3 length: 16; D gene: TRBD2; clone size: -; J gene: TRBJ2-7
CDR3 protein: CASSSFWTDDLYGYTF; CDR3 DNA: TGTGCCAGCAGCTCCTTCTGGACGGACGACCTTTATGGCTACACCTTC; V gene: TRBV28; CDR3 length: 16; D gene: -; clone size: few; J gene: TRBJ1-2
CDR3 protein: CASSIDSPGDQPQHF; CDR3 DNA: TGTGCCAGTAGTATAGATTCGCCGGGGGACCAGCCCCAGCATTTT; V gene: TRBV19; CDR3 length: 15; D gene: -; clone size: many; J gene: TRBJ1-5
CDR3 protein: CASSVGLAGGTKNEQFF; CDR3 DNA: TGTGCCAGCAGCGTGGGTTTAGCGGGAGGGACCAAGAATGAGCAGTTCTTC; V gene: TRBV9; CDR3 length: 17; D gene: TRBD2; clone size: -; J gene: TRBJ2-1
CDR3 protein: CASRLESNYGYTF; CDR3 DNA: TGCGCCAGCAGGTTGGAGTCTAACTATGGCTACACCTTC; V gene: TRBV5-1; CDR3 length: 13; D gene: -; clone size: few; J gene: TRBJ1-2
CDR3 protein: CSVTAGRNTEAFF; CDR3 DNA: TGCAGCGTTACGGCAGGTAGAAACACTGAAGCTTTCTTT; V gene: TRBV29-1; CDR3 length: 13; D gene: -; clone size: -; J gene: TRBJ1-1
CDR3 protein: CAWGTSGADTQYF; CDR3 DNA: TGTGCCTGGGGGACTAGCGGGGCGGATACGCAGTATTTT; V gene: TRBV30; CDR3 length: 13; D gene: TRBD2; clone size: few; J gene: TRBJ2-3
CDR3 protein: CASSFPGADTQYF; CDR3 DNA: TGTGCCAGCAGCTTCCCAGGAGCAGATACGCAGTATTTT; V gene: TRBV7-2; CDR3 length: 13; D gene: -; clone size: many; J gene: TRBJ2-3
CDR3 protein: CSARDPAGVPAQYF; CDR3 DNA: TGCAGTGCTAGAGATCCAGCGGGGGTTCCGGCGCAGTATTTT; V gene: TRBV20-1; CDR3 length: 14; D gene: TRBD2; clone size: many; J gene: TRBJ2-3
CDR3 protein: CASSLGQLGEQYF; CDR3 DNA: TGCGCCAGCAGCTTGGGACAGCTCGGCGAGCAGTACTTC; V gene: TRBV5-1; CDR3 length: 13; D gene: -; clone size: few; J gene: TRBJ2-7
CDR3 protein: CASSGRDRGHEQYF; CDR3 DNA: TGTGCCAGCAGCGGCCGGGACAGGGGGCACGAGCAGTACTTC; V gene: TRBV7-9; CDR3 length: 14; D gene: TRBD1; clone size: -; J gene: TRBJ2-7